Listed here is a single T cell receptor beta chain. The sample originates from a study of shared clonotypes between healthy human individuals. Germline CDR1 reads MNHEY; CDR2 reads SMNVEV (reference sequence). This CDR3 region has 19 residues. The V gene lost 6 bases and the J gene lost 4 bases, with 28 bases spanning the gap. The assay was immunoSEQ multiplex PCR, and TCRdb's table has in-frame clones only and misses some. The sample shows 1.4 million to 1.5 million clones, about 96% of them seen only once. The rearrangement links TRBV27 to TRBJ2-1; D is perhaps TRBD2 (6 bases). The sequenced sample consisted of naive CD4+ T cells sorted from blood. Subset in this sample: CD45RA+ positively selected. The TCR was taken from a man under 40 in good health. The CDR3 spells CASRKRLLGTTGVYNEQFF. CDR3 DNA: TGTGCCAGCAGGAAAAGACTATTAGGGACGACGGGGGTATACAATGAGCAGTTCTTC.